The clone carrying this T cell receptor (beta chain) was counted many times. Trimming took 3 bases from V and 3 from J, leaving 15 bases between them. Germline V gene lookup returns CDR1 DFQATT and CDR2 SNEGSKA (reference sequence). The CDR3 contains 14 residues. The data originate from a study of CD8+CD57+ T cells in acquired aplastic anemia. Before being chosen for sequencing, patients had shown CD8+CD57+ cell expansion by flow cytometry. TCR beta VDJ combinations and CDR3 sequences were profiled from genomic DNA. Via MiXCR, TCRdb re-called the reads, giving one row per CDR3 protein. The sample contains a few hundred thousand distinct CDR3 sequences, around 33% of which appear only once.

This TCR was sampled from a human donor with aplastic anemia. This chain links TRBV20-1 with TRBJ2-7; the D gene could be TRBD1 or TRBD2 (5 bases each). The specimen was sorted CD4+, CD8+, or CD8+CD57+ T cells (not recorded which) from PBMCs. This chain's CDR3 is CSAREAGNDYEQYF. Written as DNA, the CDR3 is TGCAGTGCTAGGGAGGCAGGGAACGACTACGAGCAGTACTTC.